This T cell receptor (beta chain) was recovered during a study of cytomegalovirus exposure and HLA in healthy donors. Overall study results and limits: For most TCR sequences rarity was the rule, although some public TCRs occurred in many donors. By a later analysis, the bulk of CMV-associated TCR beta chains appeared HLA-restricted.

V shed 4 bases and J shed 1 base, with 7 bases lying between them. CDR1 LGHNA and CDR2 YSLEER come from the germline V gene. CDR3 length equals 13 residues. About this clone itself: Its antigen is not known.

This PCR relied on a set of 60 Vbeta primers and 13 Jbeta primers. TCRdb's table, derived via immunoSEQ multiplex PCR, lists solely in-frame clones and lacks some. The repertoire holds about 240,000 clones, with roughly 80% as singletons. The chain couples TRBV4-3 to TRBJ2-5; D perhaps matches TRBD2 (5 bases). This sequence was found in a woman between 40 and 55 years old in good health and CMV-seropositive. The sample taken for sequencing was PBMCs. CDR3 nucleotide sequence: TGCGCCAGCAGCCGCGGGCCCCAAGAGACCCAGTACTTC. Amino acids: CASSRGPQETQYF.